The rows below give T cell receptor beta chains drawn from one sample of a study of blood T cell repertoires in COVID-19. Repertoires were generated with immunoSEQ multiplex PCR, while TCRdb's copy carries only in-frame clones and drops some. The top ten hold roughly 8.3% of the sample, which has roughly 570,000 clones, 85% to 90% seen once. The sequencing sample was made of peripheral blood. The receptors derive from a woman aged 45-65 years with COVID-19, enrolled during active disease. Both conserved end residues are trimmed from each CDR3. Fields, in order: J gene, V gene, CDR3 protein.

>TRBJ2-7|TRBV10-3
AIKGGTDYEQY
>TRBJ2-5|TRBV7-2
ASSSTSGGPEETQY
>TRBJ1-2|TRBV7-9
ASSLERPGIYGYT
>TRBJ2-2|TRBV6-2/TRBV6-3
ASSWDSPNTGELF
>TRBJ1-5|TRBV5-5
ASSLGGPNQPQH
>TRBJ1-2|TRBV24-1
ATSDSTRVYGYT
>TRBJ2-3|TRBV3-1/TRBV3-2
ASSQGAGKGTDTQY
>TRBJ1-6|TRBV3-1/TRBV3-2
ASSQVASSYNSPLH
>TRBJ1-1|TRBV19
ASTFSRTPFGVGVNTEAF
>TRBJ1-2|TRBV5-1
ASSLLDAGGNYGYT
>TRBJ2-7|TRBV29-1
SVNTGGAGEQY
>TRBJ1-2|TRBV7-2
ASSLLQGIYGYT
>TRBJ1-4|TRBV5-1
ASSGGQPNEKLF
>TRBJ1-5|TRBV4-1
ASSLRGRDQPQH
>TRBJ2-2|TRBV11-2
ASSLDSGGNTGELF
>TRBJ2-1|TRBV10-1
ASSAQGFNEQF
>TRBJ2-7|TRBV5-1
ASSLGTVGREQY
>TRBJ1-5|TRBV2
ASTGGGSGQPQH
>TRBJ1-3|TRBV14
ASRDRGTGNTIY
>TRBJ2-1|TRBV10-2
ASSWTVIVNEQF
>TRBJ1-4|TRBV4-1
ASSQDETETRQLF
>TRBJ1-5|TRBV5-8
ASTPRQGYQPQH
>TRBJ1-5|TRBV28
ASSLWGQWTDSNQPQH
>TRBJ2-2|TRBV7-3
ASSPGGVLTGELF
>TRBJ2-3|TRBV11-2
ASSSRVAGGHVTDTQY
>TRBJ2-1|TRBV5-5
ASSFGPGQGVSNEQF
>TRBJ1-2|TRBV24-1
ATSALSGGNYGYT